The 21 T cell receptor beta chains below were found in one sample sequenced in a study of CD8 T cells in ankylosing spondylitis (dated by TCRdb to about 2017). Preparation of the library involved 5' RACE. Sequenced on an Illumina HiSeq 2500. TCRdb reworked the public reads: Q25 trimming with fastp, MiXCR clone assembly, productive beta chains retained. CDR3 protein sequences are deduplicated, and each keeps its most common genes and DNA. Here the sample has some 240,000 distinct CDR3 sequences; 18% occur a single time. Around 30% of the sample comes from the top ten. Material: blood, either unsorted or a sorted T cell fraction (not recorded which). These receptors all come from a male donor with ankylosing spondylitis or in good health (not recorded which).

This clonotype has more than one count but fewer than ten. V is TRBV7-3 and J is TRBJ2-3, with D uncertain. Germline loops: CDR1 SGHTA, CDR2 FQGTGA. Trimming took off 5 bases at V and 3 bases at J, with 24 bases between the two ends. This CDR3 comprises 18 residues. CDR3 DNA sequence: TGTGCCAGCAGCCCGAGAGGAAGGGTGGTATCTAGGACAGATACGCAGTATTTT. This codes for CASSPRGRVVSRTDTQYF.

The V call is TRBV7-1, the J call TRBJ2-7; D is possibly TRBD2 (6 bases). TRBV7-1 is sorted into the ORF group, with uncertain function. V was trimmed by 3 bases and J by 4 bases, leaving 13 bases between them. The CDR3 has 14 amino acids. The CDR3 coding sequence is TGTGCCAGCAGCTCGGGACTGGAGGTGTACGAGCAGTACTTC. Translated, it gives CASSSGLEVYEQYF.

This clonotype was detected only a few times. The chain carries TRBV12-3 or TRBV12-4 and TRBJ1-2; TRBD1 matches at 9 bases. V lost 4 bases and J lost 7; bases outside the gene matches: 13. This CDR3 has 16 amino acids. The DNA of the CDR3 is TGTGCCAGCAGTTCGCCCGGACAGGGGTCACTACGTGGCTACACCTTC. As protein: CASSSPGQGSLRGYTF.

The genes are TRBV27 and TRBJ2-7; 9 nucleotides align to TRBD1. The CDR3 contains 12 residues. V was pared by 9 bases and J by 5 bases, with 5 bases of the junction left unmatched. Germline-derived CDR1 and CDR2 are MNHEY and SMNVEV (reference sequence). The CDR3 reads CASKTGGDEQYF. The CDR3 DNA follows: TGTGCCAGTAAAACAGGGGGCGACGAGCAGTACTTC.

This clonotype has ten or more counts. V is TRBV3-1 and J is TRBJ2-7; TRBD1 aligns across 8 bases. The CDR3 contains 16 residues. Germline CDR1 reads LGHDT; CDR2 reads YNNKEL (reference sequence). J gave up 1 base and V 1 base, and 6 bases lay outside the gene matches. CDR3 in amino acids: CASSQVIRGLSYEQYF. The CDR3 coding sequence is TGTGCCAGCAGCCAAGTCATCAGGGGGCTGTCCTACGAGCAGTACTTC.

The genes are TRBV27 and TRBJ2-1; 11 bases line up with TRBD2. The V gene's germline CDR1 is MNHEY and CDR2 SMNVEV (reference sequence). V trimming: 4 bases; J trimming: 4 bases; junction bases outside the gene matches: 3. This CDR3 has 15 residues. Here the CDR3 DNA reads TGTGCCAGCAGTTCGGGACTAGCGGAATACAATGAGCAGTTCTTC. Its protein is CASSSGLAEYNEQFF.

In the case of this clonotype: One end of the junction does not line up with germline, which may come from a read error. The chain has TRBV27 and TRBJ2-3, with 14 bases matching TRBD2. The CDR3 is 18 residues long. Germline CDR1 is MNHEY and CDR2 is SMNVEV (reference sequence). CDR3 bases: TGTGCCTGCAGTTTATCGACTAGCGGGAGGGAGGGCACAGATACGCAGTATTTT. The encoded protein is CACSLSTSGREGTDTQYF.

The chain carries TRBV7-9 and TRBJ1-1, with D possibly TRBD1 on 6 matching bases. The V end lost 6 bases, the J end lost 1 base, and 15 bases lay between the germline ends. The CDR3 runs to 15 residues. Germline V lookup: CDR1 SEHNR, CDR2 FQNEAQ (reference sequence). The CDR3 DNA sequence: TGTGCCAGCAGGCGACCCCGGGACAAGAACACTGAAGCTTTCTTT. This codes for CASRRPRDKNTEAFF.

This chain links TRBV7-9 with TRBJ1-2; 9 bases align to TRBD1. V trimming: 4 bases; J trimming: 6 bases; junction bases outside the gene matches: 9. Germline CDR1 reads SEHNR; CDR2 reads FQNEAQ (reference sequence). The CDR3 is made up of 15 amino acids. The CDR3 reads CASSWGGQGRNGYTF. In nucleotides, the CDR3 is TGTGCCAGCAGCTGGGGCGGACAGGGGCGGAATGGCTACACCTTC.

This chain joins TRBV7-9 and TRBJ2-3, with D perhaps matching TRBD2 (5 bases). Germline loops: CDR1 SEHNR, CDR2 FQNEAQ (reference sequence). The CDR3 loop spans 16 amino acids. Trimming cost V 0 bases and J 3 bases, with 13 bases left between them. The CDR3 loop reads CASSLATTGLTDTQYF. The CDR3 DNA reads TGTGCCAGCAGCTTAGCGACGACGGGATTGACAGATACGCAGTATTTT.

The V and J genes are TRBV29-1 and TRBJ2-1; D gene ambiguous. Germline-derived CDR1 and CDR2 are SQVTM and ANQGSEA. Trimming took 6 bases from V and 9 from J, leaving 15 bases between them. This CDR3 has 12 amino acids. In DNA form, the CDR3 reads TGCAGCGTCACCCGTAGCTTGGGTGAGCAGTTCTTC. Its translation is CSVTRSLGEQFF.

This clonotype was picked up a small number of times. The chain combines TRBV9 with TRBJ2-7, with a weak D call TRBD1 (5 bases). CDR1 is SGDLS and CDR2 is YYNGEE in the germline V gene. The CDR3 totals 16 residues. Deletions cut 2 bases from V and 0 bases from J, with 15 bases between. CDR3: CASSVQDSPSSYEQYF. As DNA, the CDR3 is TGTGCCAGCAGCGTCCAAGACAGCCCGAGCTCCTACGAGCAGTACTTC.

This clonotype was counted only a few times. This chain uses TRBV4-3 with TRBJ2-3, with D maybe TRBD2 (6 bases). Germline V gene data show CDR1 as LGHNA and CDR2 as YSLEER. Trimming stripped 0 bases from V and 4 bases from J, with 14 bases between. The CDR3 runs 16 residues. As DNA, the CDR3 is TGCGCCAGCAGCCAAGATTGGACGCGGGGTGCAGATACGCAGTATTTT. Protein: CASSQDWTRGADTQYF.

The V call is TRBV5-1, the J call TRBJ1-5; D not resolved. The germline CDR1 and CDR2 sequences are SGHRS and YFSETQ. The CDR3 sequence is 11 residues long. Trimming removed 4 bases at V and 4 bases at J, with 3 bases between. CDR3 coding DNA: TGCGCCAGCAGCAGAAATCAGCCCCAGCATTTT. It translates to CASSRNQPQHF.

This clonotype has ten or more counts. V usage is TRBV12-3 or TRBV12-4 and J usage is TRBJ1-2, with no clear D. V lost 3 bases and J lost 1, with 18 bases in between. The CDR3 covers 17 residues. This chain's CDR3 is CASSFRPDGKDNYGYTF. CDR3 in DNA: TGTGCCAGCAGTTTTCGCCCCGACGGGAAGGATAACTATGGCTACACCTTC.

This clonotype was counted only a few times. This chain uses TRBV9 with TRBJ2-3, with 7 bases aligning to TRBD1. Trimming at V came to 7 bases and at J to 4 bases, leaving 3 bases not matched to a gene. Germline V gene lookup returns CDR1 SGDLS and CDR2 YYNGEE. The CDR3 totals 12 residues. The CDR3 bases are TGTGCCAGCTCCGGGACAGCAGATACGCAGTATTTT. Translation gives CASSGTADTQYF.

There are a few counts of this clonotype. The rearrangement uses TRBV6-2 or TRBV6-3 and TRBJ1-6, with TRBD1 matching over 7 bases. CDR1 and CDR2 from the germline V gene are MNHEY and SVGEGT. The junction had 6 bases not matched to a gene; V was cut back by 6 bases and J by 10 bases. The CDR3 runs 13 residues. Here the CDR3 DNA reads TGTGCCAGCAGGCTCGACAGGGAGTCACCCCTCCACTTT. This translates into CASRLDRESPLHF.

This clonotype was seen many times. The chain employs TRBV20-1 and TRBJ2-1; D may match TRBD1 or TRBD2 (7 bases each). Germline CDR1 and CDR2: DFQATT and SNEGSKA (reference sequence). The CDR3 is 16 residues long. The V and J ends lost 7 bases and 0 bases respectively, with 19 bases between them. The CDR3 spells CSVRGGPTGSYNEQFF. The CDR3 DNA reads as TGCAGTGTCAGGGGGGGCCCCACGGGCTCCTACAATGAGCAGTTCTTC.

This clonotype came up a few times. CDR3 nucleotide sequence: TGTGCCAGCAGTGGACAGGGGGCTTTCACTGAAGCTTTCTTT. Encoded protein: CASSGQGAFTEAFF. This rearrangement joins TRBV25-1 to TRBJ1-1, with 10 bases aligning to TRBD1. This CDR3 is built from 14 residues. V lost 4 bases, J lost 4 bases, and 3 bases stayed unmatched. The germline V gene encodes CDR1 MGHDK and CDR2 SYGVNS.

V gene TRBV29-1 combines with J gene TRBJ2-5; TRBD1 matches at 8 bases. CDR1 is SQVTM, CDR2 ANQGSEA, per germline. Trimming removed 5 bases from V and 1 base from J; junction bases left unmatched: 6. This CDR3 contains 14 residues. The CDR3 region has the DNA TGCAGCGTTACCCCGGGACAGGTCCAAGAGACCCAGTACTTC. This codes for CSVTPGQVQETQYF.

J is TRBJ2-3 and V is TRBV4-2; TRBD1 is a possible D gene (5 bases). V lost 1 base to trimming and J lost 2 bases, with 13 bases between them. Germline CDR1 LGHNA, CDR2 YNFKEQ. CDR3 size: 16 residues. In DNA, the CDR3 is TGTGCCAGCAGCCAAGTGTTGGACACCAACACAGATACGCAGTATTTT. Protein sequence: CASSQVLDTNTDTQYF.